The text below deals with one TCR beta chain. The repertoire was sequenced with immunoSEQ multiplex PCR; TCRdb's copy has only in-frame clones and lacks some. The top ten hold more than 1.3% of the sample, which has 180,000 or so clones, roughly nine tenths seen once. This specimen comes from a study of control samples from healthy donors and cancer patients. Germline CDR1 SGHVS, CDR2 FQNEAQ. J lost 3 bases, V lost 4 bases, and 3 bases had no gene match. The length of the CDR3 is 15 residues. The specimen was blood. The receptor was isolated from a woman aged 25 to 39 in good health. V usage is TRBV7-8 and J usage is TRBJ2-6; 7 bases match TRBD1. CDR3 amino acids: CASSSGGSGANVLTF. CDR3 bases: TGTGCCAGCAGCTCAGGGGGAAGTGGGGCCAACGTCCTGACTTTC.